One and the same sample provided the 13 T cell receptor beta chains below, sequenced in a study of T cell responses to AZD1222 COVID-19 vaccine. The table came from immunoSEQ multiplex PCR; TCRdb's copy has only in-frame clones and leaves some out. The table has 140,000 to 150,000 clones, just under 95% seen once; the top ten hold roughly an eighth. The material was peripheral blood, obtained after recovery from COVID-19. All receptors derive from an adult who had recovered from COVID-19.

The rearrangement links TRBV29-1 to TRBJ2-4, with TRBD1 matching over 7 bases. Trimming cost V 6 bases and J 9 bases; bases outside gene matches: 11. The CDR3 has 13 residues. Germline V CDR1 and CDR2: SQVTM, ANQGSEA. CDR3: CSVRDREVTIQYF. The CDR3 coding sequence is TGCAGCGTACGGGACAGAGAGGTTACCATTCAGTACTTC. The full variable domain, with the rest looked up from reference TRBV29-1 and TRBJ2-4, is SAVISQKPSRDICQRGTSLTIQCQVDSQVTMMFWYRQQPGQSLTLIATANQGSEATYESGFVIDKFPISRPNLTFSTLTVSNMSPEDSSIYLCSVRDREVTIQYFGAGTRLSVL.

This chain links TRBV28 with TRBJ2-7; 7 nucleotides match TRBD2. Trimming at V came to 6 bases and at J to 3 bases, leaving 11 bases not matched to a gene. The CDR3 covers 15 residues. Germline CDR1 and CDR2: MDHEN and SYDVKM. CDR3 nucleotide sequence: TGTGCCAGCAGCAGCATTAGGGCGGGAGTCTACGAGCAGTACTTC. It translates to CASSSIRAGVYEQYF.

The chain is built from TRBV15 and TRBJ2-3; 8 bases match TRBD2. Germline trimming cut 1 base from V and 2 bases from J; bases unmatched to any gene: 2. This CDR3 is built from 15 residues. Germline assignment: CDR1 LNHNV and CDR2 YYDKDF (reference sequence). For the CDR3, the DNA is TGTGCCACCAGCAGAGCGGGAGGGCCCACAGATACGCAGTATTTT. Protein: CATSRAGGPTDTQYF.

This chain connects TRBV11-2 to TRBJ1-4; tentative D call: TRBD1 (6 bases). Germline-derived CDR1 and CDR2 are SGHAT and FQNNGV. The CDR3 is 16 amino acids. V was pared by 0 bases and J by 5 bases, with 13 bases between. CDR3 DNA sequence: TGTGCCAGCAGCTTAGAATTTCAGGGGACGAATGAAAAACTGTTTTTT. This sequence encodes CASSLEFQGTNEKLFF.

This clone has only one observation. The V call is TRBV27, the J call TRBJ2-2; TRBD1 aligns across 7 bases. The CDR3 runs to 16 residues. V shed 7 bases and J 6 bases; nucleotides not matched to a gene: 14. Per the germline V gene, CDR1 is MNHEY and CDR2 is SMNVEV (reference sequence). The CDR3 loop is CASKAETGKGAGELFF. CDR3 DNA: TGTGCCAGCAAAGCGGAGACAGGGAAAGGCGCCGGGGAGCTGTTTTTT.

The chain is built from TRBV2 and TRBJ2-1; D call uncertain. The V gene's germline CDR1 is SNHLY and CDR2 FYNNEI. The ends were cut back, 7 bases at V and 6 bases at J, with 10 bases in the middle. The CDR3 length is 12 residues. CDR3 sequence: CASKGEVNEQFF. In DNA, the CDR3 is TGTGCCAGCAAAGGAGAGGTCAATGAGCAGTTCTTC.

The V gene is TRBV27, the J gene TRBJ1-6, with 11 bases fitting TRBD1. Germline lookup yields CDR1 MNHEY and CDR2 SMNVEV (reference sequence). The CDR3 sequence is 14 residues long. The ends lost 3 bases at V and 14 bases at J; junction bases unmatched: 6. The CDR3 spells CASSLDRGHLSLHF. DNA for the CDR3: TGTGCCAGCAGTTTGGACAGGGGGCATCTGTCCCTCCACTTT.

CDR3 protein: CASSAGTLRLSNQPQHF. The CDR3 coding sequence is TGTGCCAGCAGTGCCGGGACACTCCGACTTAGCAATCAGCCCCAGCATTTT. The chain uses TRBV5-6 and TRBJ1-5, with D maybe TRBD1 (6 bases). Per germline, CDR1 SGHDT and CDR2 YYEEEE. The CDR3 totals 17 residues. Trimming shortened V by 5 bases and J by 0 bases, and 18 bases separated the two germline ends.

This clone was detected only once. The rearrangement links TRBV11-1 to TRBJ2-5, with D perhaps being TRBD1 or TRBD2 (5 bases each). Trimming shortened V by 3 bases and J by 3 bases, and 8 bases separated the two germline ends. Germline-derived CDR1 and CDR2 are SGHAT and FQDESV (reference sequence). The CDR3 consists of 13 residues. CDR3 protein: CASSLGEKETQYF. The CDR3 coding sequence is TGTGCCAGCAGCTTGGGGGAGAAAGAGACCCAGTACTTC.

The J gene is TRBJ2-3, the V gene TRBV7-9; unclear D gene. Trimming shortened V by 6 bases and J by 0 bases, and 13 bases separated the two germline ends. This CDR3 has 15 residues. Per germline, CDR1 SEHNR and CDR2 FQNEAQ (reference sequence). The CDR3 here is CASSIGRPSTDTQYF. CDR3 coding DNA: TGTGCCAGCAGTATAGGCCGTCCCAGCACAGATACGCAGTATTTT.

This clone has more than one count but fewer than ten. This chain links TRBV2 with TRBJ1-1; D ambiguous. Germline-derived CDR1 and CDR2 are SNHLY and FYNNEI. V shed 3 bases and J shed 1 base, with 9 bases lying between them. The CDR3 consists of 14 residues. The CDR3 DNA reads as TGTGCCAGCAGTGAGAAACGGACGAACACTGAAGCTTTCTTT. Protein sequence: CASSEKRTNTEAFF.

This clone came up once. The genes are TRBV28 and TRBJ2-5; no clear D. The CDR3 is 15 amino acids. Germline V lookup: CDR1 MDHEN, CDR2 SYDVKM. The V end was cut by 4 bases, the J end by 0 bases, with 12 bases between. The CDR3 loop is CASSSHSGYQETQYF. The DNA of the CDR3 is TGTGCCAGCAGTTCCCACAGTGGGTACCAAGAGACCCAGTACTTC.

The chain has TRBV10-3 and TRBJ2-1; the match to TRBD1 covers 10 bases. This CDR3 contains 14 residues. The germline gives CDR1 ENHRY, CDR2 SYGVKD. V shed 10 bases and J 0 bases; nucleotides not matched to a gene: 3. CDR3 coding DNA: TGTGCCACCGGGGACAGGGGCTCCTACAATGAGCAGTTCTTC. This gives the protein CATGDRGSYNEQFF.